These T cell receptor beta chains were read from a single sample in a study of T cells in Graves' hyperthyroidism and ophthalmopathy. Via MiXCR, TCRdb re-called the multiplex PCR reads, giving one row per CDR3 protein. This sample has about 290,000 distinct CDR3 sequences, with over 15% found just once. Source material: blood. Receptors originate from a woman aged 55-69 years with Graves' ophthalmopathy. Both conserved end residues are part of each CDR3. A D gene is named only where the DNA matches it firmly. Clone size is not always given. Where it is, it says once, few, many or a class for expanded clones.

d_call: -
v_call: TRBV7-3
j_call: TRBJ2-1
clone_size: many
cdr3_aa: CASSLKRGGGRVYNEQFF
cdr3_nt: TGTGCCAGCAGCTTAAAGCGTGGCGGGGGCAGGGTCTACAATGAGCAGTTCTTC

d_call: -
v_call: TRBV7-9
j_call: TRBJ1-6
clone_size: many
cdr3_aa: CASSLWARPNSPLHF
cdr3_nt: TGTGCCAGCAGCTTATGGGCAAGACCTAATTCACCCCTCCACTTT

d_call: -
v_call: TRBV20-1
j_call: TRBJ1-1
clone_size: -
cdr3_aa: CSARKLQVPTEAFF
cdr3_nt: TGCAGTGCTAGAAAGTTACAGGTCCCCACTGAAGCTTTCTTT

d_call: TRBD2
v_call: TRBV7-2
j_call: TRBJ2-7
clone_size: -
cdr3_aa: CASSLDGSGGYEQYF
cdr3_nt: TGTGCCAGCAGCTTAGACGGGAGCGGGGGCTACGAGCAGTACTTC

d_call: TRBD2
v_call: TRBV4-2
j_call: TRBJ2-7
clone_size: -
cdr3_aa: CASSQDSASGALEQYF
cdr3_nt: TGTGCCAGCAGCCAAGATTCGGCTAGCGGTGCTCTCGAGCAGTACTTC

d_call: TRBD1
v_call: TRBV7-8
j_call: TRBJ1-5
clone_size: -
cdr3_aa: CARKEGARNQPQHF
cdr3_nt: TGTGCCCGCAAAGAGGGGGCTCGGAATCAGCCCCAGCATTTT

d_call: -
v_call: TRBV27
j_call: TRBJ1-1
clone_size: many
cdr3_aa: CASSSYGAEAFF
cdr3_nt: TGTGCCAGCAGTTCCTATGGGGCTGAAGCTTTCTTT

d_call: -
v_call: TRBV4-1
j_call: TRBJ1-2
clone_size: few
cdr3_aa: CASSQDFGGGVGYTF
cdr3_nt: TGCGCCAGCAGCCAAGATTTCGGAGGCGGGGTTGGCTACACCTTC

d_call: -
v_call: TRBV24-1
j_call: TRBJ2-4
clone_size: few
cdr3_aa: CATPRERGSRRLWAKNIQYF
cdr3_nt: TGTGCCACCCCACGGGAGAGAGGGTCCCGACGCCTGTGGGCCAAAAACATTCAGTACTTC

d_call: TRBD1
v_call: TRBV5-6
j_call: TRBJ1-4
clone_size: few
cdr3_aa: CASSSITGGSTNEKLFF
cdr3_nt: TGTGCCAGCAGCTCGATTACAGGGGGCTCAACTAATGAAAAACTGTTTTTT